These T cell receptor beta chains were read from a single sample in a study of T cell responses to AZD1222 COVID-19 vaccine. Clones were read by immunoSEQ multiplex PCR, and TCRdb kept only the in-frame ones, dropping some. The sample shows some 80,000 clones, 90% of them seen only once. Sequencing was performed on peripheral blood, taken on day 0 of AZD1222 vaccination. Receptors were obtained from an adult in good health. Each CDR3 is given with its conserved first and last residue. Fields, in order: D gene, V gene, clone size, J gene, CDR3 length, CDR3 DNA, CDR3 protein. A D gene is named only where the DNA matches it firmly. Rows may omit the clone size; those that give it use once, few, many or a size class.

>.|TRBV30|.|TRBJ1-2|15
TGTGCCTGGAGCGGGGGAAACAGGAGGACGGATGGCTACACCTTC
CAWSGGNRRTDGYTF
>.|TRBV3-1/TRBV3-2|.|TRBJ2-7|14
TGTGCCAGCAGCCAAGATACAGGTTGGGGCGAGCAGTACTTC
CASSQDTGWGEQYF
>.|TRBV10-3|.|TRBJ2-7|16
TGTGCCATCAGTGAGTCGTTGTATAGGGCAGGGACCGAGCAGTACTTC
CAISESLYRAGTEQYF
>.|TRBV27|few|TRBJ2-3|17
TGTGCCAGCAGTTTAAAAAGTAGCAAGGGAACCACAGATACGCAGTATTTT
CASSLKSSKGTTDTQYF
>.|TRBV6-2/TRBV6-3|.|TRBJ1-6|11
TGTGCCAGCAGTTACTCGGGGGCCCTCCACTTT
CASSYSGALHF
>.|TRBV5-1|.|TRBJ2-6|17
TGCGCCAGCAGTGCAGACAGGCTGCTCTCTGGGGCCAACGTCCTGACTTTC
CASSADRLLSGANVLTF
>.|TRBV7-2|.|TRBJ1-2|12
TGTGCCAGCACCCGAACTCGGGATGGCTACACCTTC
CASTRTRDGYTF
>.|TRBV6-5|.|TRBJ2-7|14
TGTGCCAGCAGTTATAACGGACGGGGCTACGAGCAGTACTTC
CASSYNGRGYEQYF
>.|TRBV5-1|.|TRBJ2-1|15
TGCGCCAGCAGCCAGGGACTGAGCTCCTACAATGAGCAGTTCTTC
CASSQGLSSYNEQFF
>TRBD1|TRBV7-2|once|TRBJ2-6|19
TGTGCCAGCAGCTCCGCCTGGGACAGGGTGGAGTCTGGGGCCAACGTCCTGACTTTC
CASSSAWDRVESGANVLTF
>TRBD1|TRBV28|.|TRBJ1-6|15
TGTGCCAGCAGTCCAAGGACAGGGGGTTCCTCACCCCTCCACTTT
CASSPRTGGSSPLHF
>.|TRBV7-2|.|TRBJ1-2|12
TGTGCCAGCAGCCCACCCCTTAGCAGCTACACCTTC
CASSPPLSSYTF
>.|TRBV10-3|.|TRBJ2-7|13
TGTGCCATCAGTGCGGGGTTAGGGCAGGCGCAGTACTTC
CAISAGLGQAQYF
>.|TRBV19|.|TRBJ2-7|13
TGTGCCAGTAGCCCTCTGACAGGATACGAGCAGTACTTC
CASSPLTGYEQYF
>.|TRBV5-6|once|TRBJ1-5|13
TGTGCCAGCAGCGTCTATAGCAATCAGCCCCAGCATTTT
CASSVYSNQPQHF
>.|TRBV7-2|.|TRBJ2-7|15
TGTGCCAGCAGCTCCGGGACTTTCATTGCGAACGAGCAGTACTTC
CASSSGTFIANEQYF
>.|TRBV6-2/TRBV6-3|few|TRBJ1-5|14
TGTGCCAGCAGTTACGAACGGGGCAATCAGCCCCAGCATTTT
CASSYERGNQPQHF
>.|TRBV29-1|.|TRBJ1-1|13
TGCAGCGTTGAAAGTCCTGGGAGGAGTGAAGCTTTCTTT
CSVESPGRSEAFF
>.|TRBV12-3/TRBV12-4|.|TRBJ2-7|13
TGTGCCAGCAGTTTGTTGGCCCTCTACGAGCAGTACTTC
CASSLLALYEQYF
>TRBD1|TRBV28|.|TRBJ1-1|15
TGTGCCAGCAGTATCGGCGGGACAGGCCCGGCTGAAGCTTTCTTT
CASSIGGTGPAEAFF
>.|TRBV5-5|.|TRBJ2-7|14
TGTGCCAGCAGCTTGAGTGGTAACTCCTACGAGCAGTACTTC
CASSLSGNSYEQYF
>TRBD1|TRBV24-1|.|TRBJ1-2|13
TGTGCCACCAGTGAGGACAGGTACTATGGCTACACCTTC
CATSEDRYYGYTF
>.|TRBV7-9|few|TRBJ1-4|13
TGTGCCAGCAGGGATGGGGTGGGGAAGCAACTGTTTTTT
CASRDGVGKQLFF
>.|TRBV5-4|.|TRBJ1-2|14
TGTGCCAGCAGCTTGAAGGCCTTCAACTATGGCTACACCTTC
CASSLKAFNYGYTF
>TRBD1|TRBV2|.|TRBJ2-7|15
TGTGCCAGCAGTAAGATTTCCGGGACAGGCTACGAGCAGTACTTC
CASSKISGTGYEQYF
>.|TRBV2|.|TRBJ1-6|15
TGTGCCAGCAGTGTCAGAGACAGCTCGGATTCACCCCTCCACTTT
CASSVRDSSDSPLHF
>.|TRBV6-6|.|TRBJ2-2|13
TGTGCCAGCAAAACAACTAGCACCGGGGAGCTGTTTTTT
CASKTTSTGELFF
>.|TRBV19|.|TRBJ2-5|16
TGTGCCAGTAGTATAAATTACGGGGTCTACCAAGAGACCCAGTACTTC
CASSINYGVYQETQYF
>.|TRBV9|.|TRBJ1-4|17
TGTGCCAGCAGCGTGGACTCAGGGGTTAGGTCTAATGAAAAACTGTTTTTT
CASSVDSGVRSNEKLFF
>.|TRBV24-1|.|TRBJ2-3|14
TGTGCCACCAGTGACTTGACAGTAGCAGATACGCAGTATTTT
CATSDLTVADTQYF
>TRBD1|TRBV5-1|.|TRBJ2-2|17
TGCGCCAGCAGCATCCAGACCGGGACAGGGTTCACCGGGGAGCTGTTTTTT
CASSIQTGTGFTGELFF
>.|TRBV6-1|.|TRBJ1-2|13
TGTGCCAGCAGTGAAACAGGCGGCTATGGCTACACCTTC
CASSETGGYGYTF
>TRBD1|TRBV3-1/TRBV3-2|.|TRBJ2-5|14
TGTGCCAGCAGAAATGCCTACAGGGGAGAGACCCAGTACTTC
CASRNAYRGETQYF
>TRBD1|TRBV13|.|TRBJ1-2|14
TGTGCCAGCAGCACCCCAGACAGGGGCTATGGCTACACCTTC
CASSTPDRGYGYTF
>TRBD1|TRBV9|.|TRBJ1-1|16
TGTGCCAGCAGCGTAGCGGCAGGGGGCCTGAACACTGAAGCTTTCTTT
CASSVAAGGLNTEAFF
>.|TRBV5-1|few|TRBJ1-4|19
TGCGCCAGCAGCTTCCTTAAGGGAGGGATGAATGTGGCTAATGAAAAACTGTTTTTT
CASSFLKGGMNVANEKLFF
>.|TRBV5-1|.|TRBJ2-3|16
TGCGCCAGCAGCTTGGGCCCGACAACTAGCACAGATACGCAGTATTTT
CASSLGPTTSTDTQYF
>.|TRBV6-5|.|TRBJ1-1|13
TGTGCCAGCAGTACTGACAGAGGACCTGAAGCTTTCTTT
CASSTDRGPEAFF
>.|TRBV5-1|.|TRBJ1-5|13
TGCGCCAGCAGCCCCTGGTACAATCAGCCCCAGCATTTT
CASSPWYNQPQHF
>TRBD1|TRBV27|.|TRBJ1-1|14
TGTGCCAGCAGCCAGACAGGGCAGGGTGCTGAAGCTTTCTTT
CASSQTGQGAEAFF
>TRBD2|TRBV2|.|TRBJ2-5|17
TGTGCCAGCAGTGAAAGTAGCGGGGGGATCGGGGTAGAGACCCAGTACTTC
CASSESSGGIGVETQYF
>.|TRBV2|.|TRBJ1-6|12
TGTGCCAGCAGTGCGCGGTACTCACCCCTCCACTTT
CASSARYSPLHF
>.|TRBV5-6|.|TRBJ1-2|15
TGTGCCAGCACCCTAGAAGGTGTGGGGAACTATGGCTACACCTTC
CASTLEGVGNYGYTF
>.|TRBV11-2|.|TRBJ1-5|14
TGTGCCAGCAGCCTAGAGGGTGGCAGGCAGCCCCAGCATTTT
CASSLEGGRQPQHF
>.|TRBV7-9|.|TRBJ1-6|16
TGTGGCCTCCAGCAGCACCGGGACGGGTATAATTCACCCCTCCACTTT
CGLQQHRDGYNSPLHF
>.|TRBV7-2|.|TRBJ1-6|14
TGTGCCAGCAGCTTAGGGCCCTATAATTCACCCCTCCACTTT
CASSLGPYNSPLHF